The sequence of this T cell receptor beta chain was determined in a study of tumor-infiltrating lymphocytes in primary liver carcinoma. The wider study: The number of productive TCRbeta reads per sample ranged from roughly 3.65 to 8 million and was similar across tissue types.

Total RNA amounting to 500 ng was the source from which TCR beta cDNA was made with a constant-region primer. Three nested multiplex PCR rounds, a slightly modified ARM-PCR method, built the TCR beta libraries. TCRdb fed the multiplex PCR reads into MiXCR, producing one record per CDR3 protein. The profile covers 100,000 or so distinct CDR3 sequences, with 55% to 80% appearing a single time and 9% to 15% taken by the ten largest. The source material, 20-30 mg of unsorted bulk tissue, was used to co-extract RNA and DNA. Every tumor was sampled at five separate regions. Worth noting for this clonotype: Its antigen remains unidentified. An end of the junction differs from the germline gene, which may be a read error.

General study results and limits: For tumor-adjacent and tumor-blood pairs, overlap was less than that seen for tumor region pairs. Researchers report that only about 7.5-24% of top clones turned up in all five tumor regions.

Input material: liver tumor tissue from sampling region 2. The subset denotes: tumor region T2, inferior pole. The receptor was isolated from a woman in her sixties or seventies with primary liver carcinoma and hepatitis B virus infection.

The CDR3 sequence: CTSSPGTSGSITGELFF. For the CDR3, the DNA is TGCACCAGCAGCCCCGGGACTAGCGGGAGTATCACCGGGGAACTGTTTTTT. This sequence joins TRBV5-1 and TRBJ2-2; 14 bases map to TRBD2. Germline V gene sequence: CDR1 SGHRS, CDR2 YFSETQ. The CDR3 covers 17 residues.